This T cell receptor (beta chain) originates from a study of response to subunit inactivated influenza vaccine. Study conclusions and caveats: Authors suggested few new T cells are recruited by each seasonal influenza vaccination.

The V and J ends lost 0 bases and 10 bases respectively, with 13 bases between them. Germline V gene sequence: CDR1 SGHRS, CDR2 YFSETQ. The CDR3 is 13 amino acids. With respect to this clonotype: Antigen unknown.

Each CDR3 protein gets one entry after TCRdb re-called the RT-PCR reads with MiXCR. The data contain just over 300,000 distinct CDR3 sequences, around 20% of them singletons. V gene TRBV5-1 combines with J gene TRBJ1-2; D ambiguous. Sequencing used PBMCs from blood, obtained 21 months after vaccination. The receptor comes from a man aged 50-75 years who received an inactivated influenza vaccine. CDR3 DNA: TGCGCCAGCAGCTTGGCGGCAGACCCTATCTACACCTTC. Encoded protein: CASSLAADPIYTF. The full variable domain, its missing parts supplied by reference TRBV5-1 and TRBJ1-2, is KAGVTQTPRYLIKTRGQQVTLSCSPISGHRSVSWYQQTPGQGLQFLFEYFSETQRNKGNFPGRFSGRQFSNSRSEMNVSTLELGDSALYLCASSLAADPIYTFGSGTRLTVV.